This T cell receptor beta chain was recorded in a study of T cells in Graves' hyperthyroidism and ophthalmopathy. Per germline, CDR1 MNHNS and CDR2 SASEGT. This CDR3 has 14 amino acids. V gave up 7 bases and J gave up 7 bases; unmatched junction bases: 7. In its sample, this clonotype was seen many times. Its antigen is undetermined. A lack of ophthalmopathy progression within 18 months defined stable Graves' hyperthyroidism. Study findings and constraints: The model anticipated ophthalmopathy a median approximately 6.7 months pre-onset. Most thyroid clonotypes expanded above 0.001 appeared in blood too.

Amplification of TCR beta CDR3 regions was performed using RNA transcripts as template. Carried out on the TCR CDR3, a first-round RT-PCR used the HTBI primer set. TCRdb re-called the multiplex PCR reads through MiXCR, storing one row per CDR3 protein. The sample has over 450,000 distinct CDR3 sequences; about an eighth are singletons. Sequenced: blood. The TCR was taken from a woman aged 18-29 years with Graves' hyperthyroidism. The chain combines TRBV6-1 with TRBJ1-6; 7 bases are a match to TRBD1. CDR3 protein: CASTPDRRNSPLHF. CDR3 sequence (DNA): TGTGCCAGCACCCCGGACAGGCGAAATTCACCCCTCCACTTT.